The rows below give T cell receptor beta chains drawn from one sample of a study of T cell clusters in autoimmune cytopenias. TCRdb reprocessed the multiplex PCR reads and reports one entry per CDR3 protein, with no DNA. This repertoire comprises several thousand distinct CDR3 sequences; its ten largest clones make up roughly two fifths. A further study also used this sample, focusing on T cell repertoires in aging, cancer and after chemotherapy.

Sequenced: peripheral blood. These receptors all come from a human donor in good health. Each CDR3 is given with its conserved first and last residue. Size is omitted from some rows. Given values are once, few, many or a class for expanded clones.

v_gene	j_gene	abundance	CDR3aa
TRBV19	TRBJ1-2	medium-sized	CASRRDVDGYTF
TRBV5-1	TRBJ2-3	.	CASSSRQTDTQYF
TRBV6-2/TRBV6-3	TRBJ2-1	.	CASRPRDRGWNEQFF
TRBV6-2/TRBV6-3	TRBJ1-1	medium-sized	CASRQGGTEAFF
TRBV5-1	TRBJ2-2	.	CASRPLKTGGNTGELFF
TRBV20-1	TRBJ1-3	.	CSARDRTGDLNTIYF
TRBV12-3/TRBV12-4	TRBJ1-1	.	CASSEQGMNTEAFF
TRBV20-1	TRBJ1-4	.	CSADLRQGTSGNEKLFF
TRBV15	TRBJ2-7	.	CATSRDREGRGEQYF
TRBV20-1	TRBJ2-2	.	CSARDVGQGLAGELFF
TRBV6-5	TRBJ2-1	medium-sized	CASTRSGGIYNEQFF
TRBV10-3	TRBJ2-7	.	CAISTRAARGYEQYF
TRBV4-3	TRBJ1-2	.	CASSQEGVRGRRANYGYTF
TRBV18	TRBJ1-3	.	CASSPGTPSGNTIYF
TRBV6-5	TRBJ1-2	medium-sized	CVTDSGYGYTF
TRBV20-1	TRBJ2-1	.	CSARTSGGHGREQFF
TRBV19	TRBJ2-7	medium-sized	CASSFRLTSSYEQYF
TRBV6-6	TRBJ2-5	.	CASSYSNRGETQYF
TRBV6-5	TRBJ2-7	.	CASSYSLGSYEQYF
TRBV5-3	TRBJ2-1	.	CARSLIVIHEQFF
TRBV7-9	TRBJ1-1	.	CASSFTGSGTEAFF
TRBV29-1	TRBJ2-7	large	CSGRKGANEQYF
TRBV20-1	TRBJ2-3	.	CSASGAGLSTDTQYF
TRBV20-1	TRBJ2-3	.	CSARLTPGLAGGHGTDTQYF
TRBV19	TRBJ2-7	medium-sized	CASSMPSGAEQYF
TRBV7-2	TRBJ2-1	medium-sized	CASSLMQGGYNEQFF
TRBV6-5	TRBJ1-1	.	CASSEGDSTRDTEAFF
TRBV11-1	TRBJ2-7	medium-sized	CASSLEAWAGEQYF
TRBV7-9	TRBJ2-1	.	CASSPSRLAGGPSLFDNEQFF
TRBV19	TRBJ1-5	.	CASGTGRLVFQPQHF
TRBV5-4	TRBJ1-3	.	CASSLYGRGNTIYF